This T cell receptor beta chain stems from a study of blood T cell repertoires in COVID-19. Study in general: COVID-19 samples collected from the United States, Italy and Spain covered acute and convalescent phases. Sources were T cells, B-cell-depleted T cells, or PBMCs; the material itself was cDNA or gDNA.

Per the authors' pipeline: Reference gene primers were amplified, and this amplification served to estimate nucleated cell counts. TCRdb's table, derived via immunoSEQ multiplex PCR, lists solely in-frame clones and lacks some. The DNA was the basis for D and trimming; V, J and clone size are from that table. The table records approximately 210,000 clones, roughly 90% of them present only once. Only one count was recorded for this clone. The V segment lost 2 bases and the J segment 2 bases; nucleotides outside the gene matches: 12. This CDR3 region has 18 residues. Germline values: CDR1 GTSNPN, CDR2 SVGIG (reference sequence).

This sequence joins TRBV30 and TRBJ2-5; 12 bases are a match to TRBD2. The sequencing sample was made of peripheral blood. The origin of this receptor is a young man who had recovered from COVID-19. The CDR3 is CAWSLEGLAGGPQETQYF. The CDR3 region has the DNA TGTGCCTGGAGTCTTGAGGGGCTAGCGGGGGGGCCTCAAGAGACCCAGTACTTC.